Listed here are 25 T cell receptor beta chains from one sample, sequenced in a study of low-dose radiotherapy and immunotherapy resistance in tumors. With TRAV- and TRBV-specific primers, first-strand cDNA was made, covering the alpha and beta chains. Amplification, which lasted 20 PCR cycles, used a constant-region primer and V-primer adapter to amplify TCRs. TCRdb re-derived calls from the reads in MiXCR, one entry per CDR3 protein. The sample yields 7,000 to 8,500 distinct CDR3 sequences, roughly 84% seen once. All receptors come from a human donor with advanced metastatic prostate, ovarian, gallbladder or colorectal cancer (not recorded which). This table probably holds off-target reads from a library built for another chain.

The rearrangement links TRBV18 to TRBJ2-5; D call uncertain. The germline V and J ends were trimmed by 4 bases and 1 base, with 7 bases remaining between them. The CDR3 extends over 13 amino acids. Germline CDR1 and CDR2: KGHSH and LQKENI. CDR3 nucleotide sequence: TGTGCCAGCTCACAGGCAGTCCAAGAGACCCAGTACTTC. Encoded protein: CASSQAVQETQYF.

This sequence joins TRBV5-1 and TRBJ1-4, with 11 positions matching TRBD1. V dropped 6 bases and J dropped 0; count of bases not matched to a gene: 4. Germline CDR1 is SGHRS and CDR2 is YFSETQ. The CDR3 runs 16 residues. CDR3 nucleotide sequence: TGCGCCAGCAAAAGGACAGGGGGCGCAACTAATGAAAAACTGTTTTTT. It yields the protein CASKRTGGATNEKLFF. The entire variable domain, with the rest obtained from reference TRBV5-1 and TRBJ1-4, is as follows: KAGVTQTPRYLIKTRGQQVTLSCSPISGHRSVSWYQQTPGQGLQFLFEYFSETQRNKGNFPGRFSGRQFSNSRSEMNVSTLELGDSALYLCASKRTGGATNEKLFFGSGTQLSVL.

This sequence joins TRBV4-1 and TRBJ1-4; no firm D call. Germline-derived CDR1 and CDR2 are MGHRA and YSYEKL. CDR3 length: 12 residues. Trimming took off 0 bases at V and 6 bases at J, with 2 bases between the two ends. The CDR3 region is CASSQDDEKLFF. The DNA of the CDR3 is TGCGCCAGCAGCCAAGATGATGAAAAACTGTTTTTT.

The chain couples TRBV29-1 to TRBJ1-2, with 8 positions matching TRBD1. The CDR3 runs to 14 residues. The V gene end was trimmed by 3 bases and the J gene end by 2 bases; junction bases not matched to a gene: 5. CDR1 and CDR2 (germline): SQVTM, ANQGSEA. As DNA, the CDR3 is TGCAGCGTTGACAGTCAGGGGGCAAACTATGGCTACACCTTC. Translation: CSVDSQGANYGYTF.

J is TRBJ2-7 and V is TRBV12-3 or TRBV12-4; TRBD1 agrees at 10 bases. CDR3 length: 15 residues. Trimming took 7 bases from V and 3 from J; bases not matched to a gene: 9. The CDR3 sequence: CASTPGQGTIYEQYF. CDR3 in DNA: TGTGCCAGCACCCCGGGACAGGGGACTATCTACGAGCAGTACTTC.

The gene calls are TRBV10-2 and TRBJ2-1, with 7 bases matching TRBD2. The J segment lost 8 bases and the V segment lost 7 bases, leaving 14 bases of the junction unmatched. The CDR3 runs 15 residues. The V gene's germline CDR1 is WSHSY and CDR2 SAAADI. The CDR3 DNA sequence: TGCGCCAGCATTTCTGGGGCGGGGGAGCTCGATGAGCAGTTCTTC. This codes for CASISGAGELDEQFF.

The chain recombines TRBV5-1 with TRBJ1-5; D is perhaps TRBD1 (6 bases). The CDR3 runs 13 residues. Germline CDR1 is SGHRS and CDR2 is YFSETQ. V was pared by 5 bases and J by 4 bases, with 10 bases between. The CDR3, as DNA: TGCGCCAGCAGGGCCGGACAGAATCAGCCCCAGCATTTT. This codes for CASRAGQNQPQHF.

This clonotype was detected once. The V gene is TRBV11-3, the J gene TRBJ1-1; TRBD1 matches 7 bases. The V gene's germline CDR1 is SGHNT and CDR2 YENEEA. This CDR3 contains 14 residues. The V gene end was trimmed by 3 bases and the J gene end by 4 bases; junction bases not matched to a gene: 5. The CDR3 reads CASSLEGASTEAFF. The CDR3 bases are TGTGCCAGCAGCTTGGAGGGGGCAAGCACTGAAGCTTTCTTT.

The CDR3 DNA follows: TGTGCCAGCAGCCAAGATGCAGGGAGGGGCACTGAAGCTTTCTTT. It encodes CASSQDAGRGTEAFF. The chain uses TRBV3-1 and TRBJ1-1; D is possibly TRBD1 (5 bases). Trimming stripped 0 bases from V and 4 bases from J, with 12 bases between. The germline CDR1 and CDR2 sequences are LGHDT and YNNKEL (reference sequence). The CDR3 contains 15 residues.

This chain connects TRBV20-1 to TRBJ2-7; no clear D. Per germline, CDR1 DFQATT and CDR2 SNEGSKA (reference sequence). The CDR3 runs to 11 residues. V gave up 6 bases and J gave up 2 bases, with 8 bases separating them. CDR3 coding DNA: TGCAGTGCGGCAGGAACCTACGAGCAGTACTTC. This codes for CSAAGTYEQYF.

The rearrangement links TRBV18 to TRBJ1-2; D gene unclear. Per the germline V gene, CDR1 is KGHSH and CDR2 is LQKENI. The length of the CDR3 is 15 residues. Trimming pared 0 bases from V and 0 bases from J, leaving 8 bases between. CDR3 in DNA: TGTGCCAGCTCACCACCGGCGGGGACTAACTATGGCTACACCTTC. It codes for CASSPPAGTNYGYTF.

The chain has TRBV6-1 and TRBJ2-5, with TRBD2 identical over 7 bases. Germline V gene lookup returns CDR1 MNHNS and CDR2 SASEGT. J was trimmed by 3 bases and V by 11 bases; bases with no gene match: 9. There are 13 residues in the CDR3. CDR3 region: CACWDYPKETQYF. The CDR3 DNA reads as TGTGCCTGTTGGGACTACCCTAAAGAGACCCAGTACTTC.

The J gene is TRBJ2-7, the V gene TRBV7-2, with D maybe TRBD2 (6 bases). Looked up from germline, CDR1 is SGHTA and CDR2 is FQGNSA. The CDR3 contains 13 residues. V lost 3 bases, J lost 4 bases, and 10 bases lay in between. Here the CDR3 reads CASSLGRGYEQYF. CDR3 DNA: TGTGCCAGCAGCTTGGGGCGGGGATACGAGCAGTACTTC.

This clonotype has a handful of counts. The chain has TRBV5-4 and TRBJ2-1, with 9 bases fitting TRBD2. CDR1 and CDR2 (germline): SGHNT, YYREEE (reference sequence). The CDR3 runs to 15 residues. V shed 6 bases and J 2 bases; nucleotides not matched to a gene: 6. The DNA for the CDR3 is TGTGCCAGCATCGTAGCGGGGGCCCCCTACAATGAGCAGTTCTTC. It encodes CASIVAGAPYNEQFF. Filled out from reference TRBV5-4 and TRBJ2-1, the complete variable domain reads ETGVTQSPTHLIKTRGQQVTLRCSSQSGHNTVSWYQQALGQGPQFIFQYYREEENGRGNFPPRFSGLQFPNYSSELNVNALELDDSALYLCASIVAGAPYNEQFFGPGTRLTVL.

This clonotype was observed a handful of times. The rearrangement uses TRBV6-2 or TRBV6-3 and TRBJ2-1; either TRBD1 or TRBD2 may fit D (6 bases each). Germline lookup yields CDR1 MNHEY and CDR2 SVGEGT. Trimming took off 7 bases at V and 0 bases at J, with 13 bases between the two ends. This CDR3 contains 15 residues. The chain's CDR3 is CASTEGGSSYNEQFF. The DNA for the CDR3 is TGTGCCAGCACTGAGGGGGGTAGCTCCTACAATGAGCAGTTCTTC.

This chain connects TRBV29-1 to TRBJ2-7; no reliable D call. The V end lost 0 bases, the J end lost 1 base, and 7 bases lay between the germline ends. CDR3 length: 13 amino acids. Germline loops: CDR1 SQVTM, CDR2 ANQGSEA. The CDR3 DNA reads TGCAGCGTTGAAGATCAGATTTCCTACGAGCAGTACTTC. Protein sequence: CSVEDQISYEQYF.

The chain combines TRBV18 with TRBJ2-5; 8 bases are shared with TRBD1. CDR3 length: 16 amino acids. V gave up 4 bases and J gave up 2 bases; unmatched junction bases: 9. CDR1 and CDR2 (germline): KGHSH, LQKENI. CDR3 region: CASSRNTDRVQETQYF. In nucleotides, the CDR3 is TGTGCCAGCTCACGTAATACGGACAGGGTACAAGAGACCCAGTACTTC.

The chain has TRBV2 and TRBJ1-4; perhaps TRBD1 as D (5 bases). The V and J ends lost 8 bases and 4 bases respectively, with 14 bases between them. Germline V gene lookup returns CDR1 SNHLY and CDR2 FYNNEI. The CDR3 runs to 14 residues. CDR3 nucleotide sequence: TGTGCCAGCGGCCCCGTGGGGGTTAATGAAAAACTGTTTTTT. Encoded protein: CASGPVGVNEKLFF. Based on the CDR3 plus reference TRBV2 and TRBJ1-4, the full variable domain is EPEVTQTPSHQVTQMGQEVILRCVPISNHLYFYWYRQILGQKVEFLVSFYNNEISEKSEIFDDQFSVERPDGSNFTLKIRSTKLEDSAMYFCASGPVGVNEKLFFGSGTQLSVL.

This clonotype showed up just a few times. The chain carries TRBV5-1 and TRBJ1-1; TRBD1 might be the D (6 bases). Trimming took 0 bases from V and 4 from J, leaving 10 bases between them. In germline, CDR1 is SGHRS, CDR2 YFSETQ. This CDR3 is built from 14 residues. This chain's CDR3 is CASSLGQVATEAFF. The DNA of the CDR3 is TGCGCCAGCAGCTTGGGACAGGTGGCCACTGAAGCTTTCTTT.

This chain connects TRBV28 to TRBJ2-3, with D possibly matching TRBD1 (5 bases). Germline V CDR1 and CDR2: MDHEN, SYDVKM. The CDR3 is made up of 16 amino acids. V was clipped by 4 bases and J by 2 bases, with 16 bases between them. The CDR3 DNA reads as TGTGCCAGCAGTTCCCTCTCCGACAGTGACACAGATACGCAGTATTTT. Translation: CASSSLSDSDTDTQYF.

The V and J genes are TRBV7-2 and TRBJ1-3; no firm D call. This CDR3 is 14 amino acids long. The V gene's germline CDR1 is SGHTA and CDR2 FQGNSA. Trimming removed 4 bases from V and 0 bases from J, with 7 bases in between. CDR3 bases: TGTGCCAGCAGCTCGCCGAGCTCTGGAAACACCATATATTTT. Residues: CASSSPSSGNTIYF.

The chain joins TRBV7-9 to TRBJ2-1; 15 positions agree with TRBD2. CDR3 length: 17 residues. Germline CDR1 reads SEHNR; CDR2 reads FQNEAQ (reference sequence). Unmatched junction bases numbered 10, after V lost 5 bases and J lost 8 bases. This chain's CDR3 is CASSAAPGLAGGYEQFF. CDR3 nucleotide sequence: TGTGCCAGCAGCGCGGCTCCGGGACTAGCGGGAGGATATGAGCAGTTCTTC.

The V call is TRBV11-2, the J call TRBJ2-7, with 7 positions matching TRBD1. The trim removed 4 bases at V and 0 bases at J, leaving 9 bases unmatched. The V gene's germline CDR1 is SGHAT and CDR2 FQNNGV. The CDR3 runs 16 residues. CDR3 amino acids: CASSSIPRGPSYEQYF. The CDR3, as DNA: TGTGCCAGCAGCTCCATCCCGAGGGGGCCCTCCTACGAGCAGTACTTC.

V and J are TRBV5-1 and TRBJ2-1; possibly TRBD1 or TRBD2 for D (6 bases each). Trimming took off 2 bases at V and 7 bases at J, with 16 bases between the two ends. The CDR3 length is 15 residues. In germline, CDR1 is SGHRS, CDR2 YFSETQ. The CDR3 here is CASSLGGQGFNEQFF. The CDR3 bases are TGCGCCAGCAGCTTAGGGGGGCAAGGGTTTAATGAGCAGTTCTTC.

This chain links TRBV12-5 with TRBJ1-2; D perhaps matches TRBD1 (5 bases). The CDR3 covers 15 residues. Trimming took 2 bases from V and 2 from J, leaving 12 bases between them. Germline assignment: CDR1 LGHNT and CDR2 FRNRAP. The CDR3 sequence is CASGLYPGSNYGYTF. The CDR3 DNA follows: TGTGCTAGTGGTTTGTACCCAGGGTCCAACTATGGCTACACCTTC.